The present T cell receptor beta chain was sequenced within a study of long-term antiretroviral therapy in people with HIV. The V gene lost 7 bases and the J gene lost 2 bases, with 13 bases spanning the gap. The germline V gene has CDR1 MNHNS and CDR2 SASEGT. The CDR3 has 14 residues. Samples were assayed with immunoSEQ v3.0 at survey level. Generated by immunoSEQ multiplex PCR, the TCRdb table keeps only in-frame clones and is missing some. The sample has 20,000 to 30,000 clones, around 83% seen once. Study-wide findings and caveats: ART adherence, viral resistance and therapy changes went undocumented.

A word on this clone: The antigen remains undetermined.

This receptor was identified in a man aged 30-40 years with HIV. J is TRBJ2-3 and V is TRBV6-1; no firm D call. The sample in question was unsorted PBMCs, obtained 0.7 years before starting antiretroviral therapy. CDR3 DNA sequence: TGTGCCAGCACAGGTCAGGCCTTCACAGATACGCAGTATTTT. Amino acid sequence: CASTGQAFTDTQYF.